Included here is one T cell receptor beta chain sequence, with context. Method: immunoSEQ multiplex PCR; TCRdb's copy keeps in-frame clones and lacks some. The sample contains about 57,000 clones, over 75% of which appear only once. These data are taken from a study of T cell changes during pregnancy in multiple sclerosis. Trimming left V 5 bases short and J 2 bases short, with 11 bases between. Germline CDR1 is MNHNS and CDR2 is SASEGT. The CDR3 has 14 amino acids. This receptor was taken from a female donor in good health, enrolled as a control in a pregnancy study. Source: peripheral blood, taken in the first trimester of pregnancy. The chain links TRBV6-1 to TRBJ2-3; D is perhaps TRBD1 (6 bases). CDR3 loop: CASSKDRITDTQYF. The CDR3 DNA reads TGTGCCAGCAGTAAGGACAGAATCACAGATACGCAGTATTTT.